Sequencing of this T cell receptor beta chain was carried out in a study of technical replicates of blood from a few donors. Generated by immunoSEQ multiplex PCR, the TCRdb table keeps only in-frame clones and is missing some. The sample holds some 79,000 clones; roughly 92% are singletons and the top ten take roughly 0.26%. Sequenced: T cells isolated from PBMCs. The receptor was isolated from a human donor in good health.

DNA for the CDR3: TGTGCCAGCAGCTTAGCTGTCAGCCAAGAGACCCAGTACTTC. Translated: CASSLAVSQETQYF. V is TRBV7-9 and J is TRBJ2-5; no firm D call. The CDR3 has 14 residues. V lost 0 bases and J lost 1, with 6 bases in between. Per the germline V gene, CDR1 is SEHNR and CDR2 is FQNEAQ (reference sequence).